Below are 29 T cell receptor beta chains sequenced from a single sample in a study of CD8 T cells in ankylosing spondylitis. Study-wide results and caveats: Characteristic of ankylosing spondylitis blood, it appeared, was a TCR beta motif comprising about eight highly homologous variants.

TCRdb used MiXCR to reprocess the 5' RACE reads, holding one entry per CDR3 protein. Of about 460,000 distinct CDR3 sequences in the sample, approximately 5% are singletons; the top ten hold around 3.5%. For these TCRs, the target antigens are not known. Sequenced sample: blood, either unsorted or a sorted T cell fraction (not recorded which). The receptors originated from a male donor with ankylosing spondylitis.

This chain's CDR3 is CASSQSFRGETQYF. CDR3 bases: TGCGCCAGCAGTCAGAGCTTCCGAGGAGAGACCCAGTACTTC. V is TRBV4-1 and J is TRBJ2-5; D is ambiguous. CDR3 size: 14 residues. Per germline, CDR1 MGHRA and CDR2 YSYEKL. V lost 6 bases and J 4 bases, leaving 15 bases between the germline ends.

The chain combines TRBV7-9 with TRBJ2-1; D call uncertain. Germline V gives CDR1 SEHNR, CDR2 FQNEAQ (reference sequence). Deletions cut 5 bases from V and 0 bases from J, with 14 bases between. This CDR3 spans 16 amino acids. The DNA of the CDR3 is TGTGCCAGCAGCCAATATCAGATACGCTCCTACAATGAGCAGTTCTTC. This gives the protein CASSQYQIRSYNEQFF.

This clonotype was counted ten times or more. The chain couples TRBV20-1 to TRBJ2-1; TRBD2 matches 10 bases. Germline V CDR1 and CDR2: DFQATT, SNEGSKA (reference sequence). The V and J ends lost 3 bases and 7 bases, in that order; junction bases with no gene match: 6. This CDR3 is 14 amino acids long. The CDR3 loop is CSASHSGRGNEQFF. CDR3 nucleotide sequence: TGCAGTGCTAGTCACAGCGGGAGGGGAAATGAGCAGTTCTTC.

This clonotype has ten or more counts. The rearrangement links TRBV7-6 to TRBJ2-7; D perhaps matches TRBD2 (5 bases). The CDR3 has 14 residues. V lost 1 base and J lost 6, with 13 bases in between. The germline V gene encodes CDR1 SGHVS and CDR2 FNYEAQ. The CDR3 bases are TGTGCCAGCAGCTTAGGAGGGCGGACTCTCGAGCAGTACTTC. It yields the protein CASSLGGRTLEQYF.

This clonotype appeared many times. The rearrangement links TRBV7-9 to TRBJ1-2, with 7 bases identical to TRBD1. V trimming: 2 bases; J trimming: 2 bases; junction bases outside the gene matches: 5. The CDR3 covers 15 residues. Per the germline V gene, CDR1 is SEHNR and CDR2 is FQNEAQ (reference sequence). The CDR3 coding sequence is TGTGCCAGCAGCTTATCGGGCAGGGGGAACTATGGCTACACCTTC. Protein sequence: CASSLSGRGNYGYTF.

This clonotype showed up many times. The CDR3 here is CASSQLRTLSGNEQFF. The CDR3 DNA reads as TGCGCCAGCAGCCAGTTAAGGACACTGAGTGGGAATGAGCAGTTCTTC. This sequence joins TRBV4-3 and TRBJ2-1, with D maybe TRBD1 (5 bases). Trimming took off 3 bases at V and 7 bases at J, with 19 bases between the two ends. Germline V gene lookup returns CDR1 LGHNA and CDR2 YSLEER. This CDR3 spans 16 amino acids.

This clonotype was detected many times. The V gene is TRBV20-1, the J gene TRBJ2-1; no clear D. Per germline, CDR1 DFQATT and CDR2 SNEGSKA (reference sequence). CDR3 length equals 11 residues. V was clipped by 6 bases and J by 3 bases, with 6 bases between them. The CDR3: CSAAGYNEQFF. CDR3 coding DNA: TGCAGTGCGGCTGGCTACAATGAGCAGTTCTTC.

This clonotype was observed once. The chain carries TRBV20-1 and TRBJ2-7; D gene ambiguous. V was shortened by 6 bases and J by 3 bases, with 18 bases between the two germline ends. Looked up from germline, CDR1 is DFQATT and CDR2 is SNEGSKA (reference sequence). There are 14 residues in the CDR3. CDR3 nucleotide sequence: TGCAGTGCCGAGTTTTATGGGGTCAGCTACGAGCAGTACTTC. Amino acid sequence: CSAEFYGVSYEQYF.

This clonotype was seen ten or more times. The chain uses TRBV7-9 and TRBJ2-3; tentative D call: TRBD2 (6 bases). V was shortened by 5 bases and J by 5 bases, with 14 bases between the two germline ends. Germline loops: CDR1 SEHNR, CDR2 FQNEAQ (reference sequence). The CDR3 runs 14 residues. The chain's CDR3 is CASSPDGSGDTQYF. CDR3 nucleotides: TGTGCCAGCAGCCCAGACGGGAGTGGAGATACGCAGTATTTT.

At least ten counts were recorded for this clonotype. V gene TRBV7-2 combines with J gene TRBJ2-1; unclear D gene. V lost 5 bases to trimming and J lost 1 base, with 15 bases between them. This CDR3 comprises 16 residues. CDR1 SGHTA and CDR2 FQGNSA come from the germline V gene. In DNA, the CDR3 is TGTGCCAGCAGCCCTCTGGCCGTAGGGTCCTACAATGAGCAGTTCTTC. Amino acid sequence: CASSPLAVGSYNEQFF. Full variable domain (remainder filled in from reference TRBV7-2 and TRBJ2-1): GAGVSQSPSNKVTEKGKDVELRCDPISGHTALYWYRQSLGQGLEFLIYFQGNSAPDKSGLPSDRFSAERTGGSVSTLTIQRTQQEDSAVYLCASSPLAVGSYNEQFFGPGTRLTVL.

This clonotype was seen more than once but under ten times. This chain uses TRBV4-3 with TRBJ2-3; no firm D call. This CDR3 region has 17 residues. Trimming removed 1 base from V and 2 bases from J, with 16 bases in between. Germline V gene lookup returns CDR1 LGHNA and CDR2 YSLEER. CDR3 sequence (DNA): TGCGCCAGCAGCCAAGGGCAGGAAGGGTTACCCACAGATACGCAGTATTTT. Translating gives CASSQGQEGLPTDTQYF.

The gene calls are TRBV6-5 and TRBJ2-7; 10 bases are a match to TRBD2. J lost 5 bases, V lost 1 base, and 2 bases had no gene match. The germline CDR1 and CDR2 sequences are MNHEY and SVGAGI. The CDR3 totals 14 residues. DNA for the CDR3: TGTGCCAGCAGTTACTACCTAGCGGGGGACGAGCAGTACTTC. Its protein product is CASSYYLAGDEQYF.

This clonotype showed up many times. The rearrangement joins TRBV6-2 or TRBV6-3 to TRBJ1-5; no definite D call. CDR1 and CDR2 (germline): MNHEY, SVGEGT. This CDR3 has 14 residues. Deletions cut 2 bases from V and 7 bases from J, with 12 bases between. The CDR3 DNA is TGTGCCAGCAGTTACGTAGGCAACGACCAGCCCCAGCATTTT. Translation: CASSYVGNDQPQHF.

In this sample, this clonotype turned up many times. This rearrangement joins TRBV25-1 to TRBJ2-1; D possibly uses TRBD1 or TRBD2 (5 bases each). The V and J ends lost 4 bases and 9 bases respectively, with 13 bases between them. Germline assignment: CDR1 MGHDK and CDR2 SYGVNS. The length of the CDR3 is 13 residues. This CDR3 reads CASSARGGGEQFF. Here the CDR3 DNA reads TGTGCCAGCAGTGCTCGGGGTGGGGGTGAGCAGTTCTTC. Filled out from reference TRBV25-1 and TRBJ2-1, the complete variable domain reads EADIYQTPRYLVIGTGKKITLECSQTMGHDKMYWYQQDPGMELHLIHYSYGVNSTEKGDLSSESTVSRIRTEHFPLTLESARPSHTSQYLCASSARGGGEQFFGPGTRLTVL.

In its sample, this clonotype was seen many times. The CDR3 DNA sequence: TGTGCCAGCAGCCAGCGGGAGAGGTATACGCAGTATTTT. As protein: CASSQRERYTQYF. This sequence joins TRBV7-2 and TRBJ2-3; 8 nucleotides line up with TRBD2. CDR3 length: 13 residues. J was trimmed by 7 bases and V by 5 bases; bases with no gene match: 5. Looked up from germline, CDR1 is SGHTA and CDR2 is FQGNSA. Full variable domain (remainder filled in from reference TRBV7-2 and TRBJ2-3): GAGVSQSPSNKVTEKGKDVELRCDPISGHTALYWYRQSLGQGLEFLIYFQGNSAPDKSGLPSDRFSAERTGGSVSTLTIQRTQQEDSAVYLCASSQRERYTQYFGPGTRLTVL.

This clonotype occurred a few times. The chain joins TRBV11-1 to TRBJ2-7; a possible D gene is TRBD1 (5 bases). The CDR3 runs 12 residues. The V and J ends lost 4 bases and 6 bases respectively, with 10 bases between them. The germline V gene encodes CDR1 SGHAT and CDR2 FQDESV (reference sequence). Here the CDR3 reads CASSSQGVEQYF. CDR3 sequence (DNA): TGTGCCAGCAGCTCTCAGGGTGTCGAGCAGTACTTC.

This clonotype was seen many times. The chain carries TRBV10-1 and TRBJ2-5; D unclear. The CDR3 is 15 residues long. Germline CDR1 and CDR2: WNHNN and SYGVQD (reference sequence). Deletions cut 3 bases from V and 5 bases from J, with 16 bases between. CDR3 coding DNA: TGCGCCAGCAGTGAAGGGTACAACAAAGGGGAGACCCAGTACTTC. The encoded protein is CASSEGYNKGETQYF.

Regarding this clonotype: Possible read error: a much larger clone is one base away. The gene calls are TRBV20-1 and TRBJ2-1; the D is unclear. From germline, CDR1 is DFQATT and CDR2 SNEGSKA (reference sequence). The CDR3 extends over 15 amino acids. CDR3 DNA sequence: TGCTGTGCTAGAGTCCCACGGCTAGATTACAATGAGCAGTTCTTC. Its translation is CCARVPRLDYNEQFF.

This clonotype was recorded many times. The CDR3 nucleotides read TGTGCCAGCAAATTCATAGGCGGGGCTACCGGGGAGCTGTTTTTT. Translated, it gives CASKFIGGATGELFF. The gene calls are TRBV2 and TRBJ2-2, with D tentatively TRBD2 (6 bases). Trimming removed 7 bases at V and 5 bases at J, with 17 bases between. This CDR3 has 15 residues. Germline CDR1 reads SNHLY; CDR2 reads FYNNEI.

The table lists this clonotype with a few counts. This rearrangement joins TRBV30 to TRBJ1-1; TRBD1 matches at 9 bases. Per germline, CDR1 GTSNPN and CDR2 SVGIG (reference sequence). This CDR3 has 15 amino acids. V lost 1 base to trimming and J lost 6 bases; unmatched junction nucleotides: 9. CDR3 residues: CAWSAAGDRDPEAFF. CDR3 nucleotides: TGTGCCTGGAGTGCTGCAGGGGACAGGGACCCTGAAGCTTTCTTT.

The table lists this clonotype with many counts. This rearrangement joins TRBV5-1 to TRBJ1-1; D gene ambiguous. This CDR3 has 15 residues. The V end lost 4 bases, the J end lost 3 bases, and 16 bases lay between the germline ends. Germline assignment: CDR1 SGHRS and CDR2 YFSETQ. CDR3 sequence (DNA): TGCGCCAGCAGCGGGTCCGCAGGAAAGCACACTGAAGCTTTCTTT. It encodes CASSGSAGKHTEAFF.

This clonotype was seen repeatedly, ten times or more. V gene TRBV28 combines with J gene TRBJ2-3, with unresolved D. The germline V gene has CDR1 MDHEN and CDR2 SYDVKM. The CDR3 is 13 residues long. Between the trimmed V and J ends, which lost 2 bases and 8 bases, there was a span of 11 bases. The CDR3 here is CASSLARLSTQYF. The CDR3 DNA reads TGTGCCAGCAGTTTAGCTAGGCTTTCTACGCAGTATTTT.

This clonotype was picked up a small number of times. CDR3: CVIRGSQETQYF. CDR3 nucleotide sequence: TGTGTCATCCGGGGTAGCCAAGAGACCCAGTACTTC. This sequence joins TRBV21-1 and TRBJ2-5. TRBV21-1 is reported as a pseudogene. The CDR3 is made up of 12 amino acids.

This clonotype was observed many times. The genes are TRBV7-8 and TRBJ2-1; 10 bases match TRBD2. CDR1 and CDR2 from the germline V gene are SGHVS and FQNEAQ. CDR3 size: 15 residues. The V gene end was trimmed by 4 bases and the J gene end by 7 bases; junction bases not matched to a gene: 7. The CDR3 DNA reads TGTGCCAGCAGCTCGTTAGCGGGGGGCGGGAATGAGCAGTTCTTC. It codes for CASSSLAGGGNEQFF.

This clonotype was recorded at least ten times. The chain employs TRBV20-1 and TRBJ1-1, with D unclear. Germline CDR1 is DFQATT and CDR2 is SNEGSKA (reference sequence). The CDR3 is 12 amino acids. Deletions cut 4 bases from V and 3 bases from J, with 9 bases between. The CDR3 reads CSAKGLDTEAFF. The CDR3 DNA follows: TGCAGTGCTAAAGGTTTGGACACTGAAGCTTTCTTT.

This clonotype was found many times. The rearrangement links TRBV18 to TRBJ2-1; 11 positions agree with TRBD1. CDR1 and CDR2 from the germline V gene are KGHSH and LQKENI. J lost 8 bases, V lost 2 bases, and 5 bases had no gene match. This CDR3 has 15 amino acids. The CDR3 is CASSPGTGGTDEQFF. The CDR3 DNA is TGTGCCAGCTCACCAGGGACAGGGGGTACCGATGAGCAGTTCTTC.

This clonotype was seen ten or more times. This rearrangement joins TRBV7-9 to TRBJ2-3; D uncertain. The CDR3 is made up of 14 amino acids. The V and J ends lost 4 bases and 3 bases respectively, with 11 bases between them. Per the germline V gene, CDR1 is SEHNR and CDR2 is FQNEAQ (reference sequence). CDR3 in DNA: TGTGCCAGCAGCTCTCGGGTCGGGACAGATACGCAGTATTTT. Translated: CASSSRVGTDTQYF.

This clonotype came up a few times. This chain connects TRBV20-1 to TRBJ1-5; 7 nucleotides line up with TRBD1. The V segment lost 4 bases and the J segment 0 bases; nucleotides outside the gene matches: 6. Looked up from germline, CDR1 is DFQATT and CDR2 is SNEGSKA (reference sequence). CDR3 length: 15 residues. This CDR3 is CSAMGTEYSNQPQHF. CDR3 sequence (DNA): TGCAGTGCTATGGGGACAGAATATAGCAATCAGCCCCAGCATTTT.

This clonotype has at least ten counts. CDR3 in DNA: TGCAGTGCTAGAGATGTCCTATACGGGGATACGCAGTATTTT. Protein sequence: CSARDVLYGDTQYF. The chain employs TRBV20-1 and TRBJ2-3, with D unresolved. The CDR3 has 14 amino acids. The germline V and J ends were trimmed by 0 bases and 6 bases, with 13 bases remaining between them. The V gene's germline CDR1 is DFQATT and CDR2 SNEGSKA (reference sequence).